This T cell receptor (beta chain) appears in the sequencing data of a study of T cells after yellow fever vaccination. The study, taken as a whole, reports: Clonotypes appearing in both CD4 and CD8 compartments existed, and their share was small. FACS-sorted repertoires might harbor abundant contaminating clonotypes from the bulk population. A secondary response was less intense yet reached its peak sooner, at day 5 versus 15.

This clonotype was counted only a few times. Its antigen is currently unknown. The CDR3 length is 16 residues. CDR1 MGHDK and CDR2 SYGVNS come from the germline V gene. V was trimmed by 4 bases and J by 3 bases, leaving 19 bases between them. TCRdb reprocessed the 5' RACE reads via MiXCR and lists one record per CDR3 protein. The table lists some 320,000 distinct CDR3 sequences, about 4% of them singletons, with just under 25% in the top ten. The J gene is TRBJ2-7, the V gene TRBV25-1; either TRBD1 or TRBD2 may fit D (5 bases each). The sequence was obtained from a man younger than 30 who received the YFV17D yellow fever vaccine. Source: PBMCs, taken 5 days after the yellow fever booster vaccination. The CDR3 here is CASSATYGTGLYEQYF. The CDR3 bases are TGTGCCAGCAGTGCAACCTACGGGACCGGCCTCTACGAGCAGTACTTC.